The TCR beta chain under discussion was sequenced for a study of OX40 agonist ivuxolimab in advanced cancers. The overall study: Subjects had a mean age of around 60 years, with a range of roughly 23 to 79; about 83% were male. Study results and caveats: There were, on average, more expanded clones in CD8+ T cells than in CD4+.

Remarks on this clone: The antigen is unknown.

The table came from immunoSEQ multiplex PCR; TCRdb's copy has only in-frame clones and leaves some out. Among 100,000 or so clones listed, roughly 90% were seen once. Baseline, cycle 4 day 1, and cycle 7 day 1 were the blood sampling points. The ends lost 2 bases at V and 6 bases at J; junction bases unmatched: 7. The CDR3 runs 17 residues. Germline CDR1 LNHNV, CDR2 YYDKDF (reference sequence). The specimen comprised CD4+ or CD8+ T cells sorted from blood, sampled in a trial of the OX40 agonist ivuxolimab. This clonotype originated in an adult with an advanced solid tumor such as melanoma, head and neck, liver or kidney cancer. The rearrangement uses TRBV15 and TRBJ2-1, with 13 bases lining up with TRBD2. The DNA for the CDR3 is TGTGCCACCAGCAGAATACGGACTAGCGGGAGATTCAATGAGCAGTTCTTC. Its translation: CATSRIRTSGRFNEQFF.